The TCR beta chain described here comes from a study of cytomegalovirus exposure and HLA in healthy donors. Study information: The 90 to 150 validation repertoires were produced on the same platform as the roughly 660 repertoires of the first cohort. This was reported in a later analysis.

Donors came from a validation cohort of approximately 110 subjects, distinct from the first 666-subject cohort. TCRdb keeps only in-frame clones here, not all; method: immunoSEQ multiplex PCR. The data hold some 320,000 clones, with roughly 87% observed a single time. V was trimmed by 1 base and J by 4 bases, leaving 13 bases between them. Per the germline V gene, CDR1 is MNHNY and CDR2 is SVGAGI (reference sequence). CDR3 length: 16 amino acids. About this clone itself: Its antigen remains unidentified.

The study's findings and limits: The authors enumerated around 150 TCR beta chains as linked to cytomegalovirus. The CMV antigen specificity of a few CMV-associated chains was confirmed through in vitro analysis.

The V gene is TRBV6-6, the J gene TRBJ2-2; D possibly corresponds to TRBD2 (6 bases). This receptor was identified in a woman in her 30s in good health and CMV-seropositive. The sample consisted of PBMCs. CDR3: CASSYFGGKGTGELFF. CDR3 nucleotides: TGTGCCAGCAGTTACTTTGGGGGGAAAGGCACCGGGGAGCTGTTTTTT.